This T cell receptor beta chain was observed in a study of cytotoxic CD8 clonotypes in ibrutinib-treated CLL. Study observations and caveats: Elevated clonality accompanied ibrutinib response, with a return toward baseline values at progression.

With sequencing, the targeted depth ranged from 1 in 200,000 to 1 in 1 million T cells. Generated by immunoSEQ multiplex PCR, the TCRdb table keeps only in-frame clones and is missing some. The repertoire holds roughly 180,000 clones, approximately 80% seen once, with about 4.3% in the top ten. Comments on this clone: Antigen: not known.

Sequencing was performed on PBMCs, taken after 24 months of ibrutinib treatment. The clonotype originates from a human donor with chronic lymphocytic leukemia.

CDR3 in amino acids: CASRQTSGSYGEQFF. The CDR3 coding sequence is TGTGCCAGCAGACAGACTAGCGGTTCGTATGGGGAGCAGTTCTTC. The chain couples TRBV6-4 to TRBJ2-1; 9 positions match TRBD2. Trimming cost V 6 bases and J 10 bases; bases outside gene matches: 13. In germline, CDR1 is MRHNA, CDR2 SNTAGT. The CDR3 runs to 15 residues.